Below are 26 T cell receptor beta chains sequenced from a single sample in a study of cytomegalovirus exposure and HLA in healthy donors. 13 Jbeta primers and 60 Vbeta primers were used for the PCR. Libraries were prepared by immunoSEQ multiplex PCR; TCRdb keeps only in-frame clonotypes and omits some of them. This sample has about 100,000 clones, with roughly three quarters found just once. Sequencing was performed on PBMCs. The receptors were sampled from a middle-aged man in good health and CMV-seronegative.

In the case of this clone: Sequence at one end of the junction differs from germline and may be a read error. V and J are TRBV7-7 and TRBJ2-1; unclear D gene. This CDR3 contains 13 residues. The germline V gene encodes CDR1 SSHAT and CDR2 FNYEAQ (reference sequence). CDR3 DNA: TGTGCTAGCAGCTTAGTTGCGGAGAATGAGCAGTTCTTC. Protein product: CASSLVAENEQFF.

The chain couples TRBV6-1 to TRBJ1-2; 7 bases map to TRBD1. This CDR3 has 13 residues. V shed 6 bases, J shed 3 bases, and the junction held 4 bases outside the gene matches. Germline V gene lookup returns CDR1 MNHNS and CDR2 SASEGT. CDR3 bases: TGTGCCAGCAGGTCCGGACAGGACTATGGCTACACCTTC. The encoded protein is CASRSGQDYGYTF.

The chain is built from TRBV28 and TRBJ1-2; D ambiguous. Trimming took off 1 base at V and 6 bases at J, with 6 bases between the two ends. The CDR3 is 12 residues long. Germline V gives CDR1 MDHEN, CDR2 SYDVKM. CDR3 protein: CASSLLSNGYTF. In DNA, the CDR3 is TGTGCCAGCAGTTTATTGTCTAATGGCTACACCTTC.

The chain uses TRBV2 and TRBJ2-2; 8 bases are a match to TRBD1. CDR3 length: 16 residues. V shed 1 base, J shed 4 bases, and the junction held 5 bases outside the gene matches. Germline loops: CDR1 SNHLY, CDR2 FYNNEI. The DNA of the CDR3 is TGTGCCAGCAGTGAAGTGGGACAGGAGCGCACCGGGGAGCTGTTTTTT. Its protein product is CASSEVGQERTGELFF.

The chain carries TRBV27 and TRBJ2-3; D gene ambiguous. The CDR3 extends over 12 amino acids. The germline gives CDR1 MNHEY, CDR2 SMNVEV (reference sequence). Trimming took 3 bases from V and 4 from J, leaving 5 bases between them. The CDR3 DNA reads TGTGCCAGCAGTTTCGGAGCAGATACGCAGTATTTT. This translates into CASSFGADTQYF.

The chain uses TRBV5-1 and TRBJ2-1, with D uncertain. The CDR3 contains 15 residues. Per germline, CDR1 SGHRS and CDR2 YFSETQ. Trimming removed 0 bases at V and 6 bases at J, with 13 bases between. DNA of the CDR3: TGCGCCAGCAGCTTGGCCGGGTCTTATGGCAATGAGCAGTTCTTC. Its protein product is CASSLAGSYGNEQFF.

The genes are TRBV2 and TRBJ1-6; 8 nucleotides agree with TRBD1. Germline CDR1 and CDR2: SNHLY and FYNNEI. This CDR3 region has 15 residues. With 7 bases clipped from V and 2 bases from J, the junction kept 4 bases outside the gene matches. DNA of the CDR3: TGTGCCAGCACCGACAGGGGTACCTATAATTCACCCCTCCACTTT. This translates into CASTDRGTYNSPLHF.

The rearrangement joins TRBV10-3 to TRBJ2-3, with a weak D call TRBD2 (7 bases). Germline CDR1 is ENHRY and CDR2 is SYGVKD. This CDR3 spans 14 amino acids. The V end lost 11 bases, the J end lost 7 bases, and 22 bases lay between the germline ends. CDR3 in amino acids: CAFSHREGDYTQYF. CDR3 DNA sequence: TGTGCCTTCTCCCACAGGGAGGGCGACTATACGCAGTATTTT.

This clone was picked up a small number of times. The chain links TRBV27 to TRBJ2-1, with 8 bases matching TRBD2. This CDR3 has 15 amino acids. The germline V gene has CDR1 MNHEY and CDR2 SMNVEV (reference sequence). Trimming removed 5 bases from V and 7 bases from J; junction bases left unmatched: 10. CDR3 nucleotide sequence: TGTGCCAGCAGTCACGATTTTGCGGGAGGAAATGAGCAGTTCTTC. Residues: CASSHDFAGGNEQFF.

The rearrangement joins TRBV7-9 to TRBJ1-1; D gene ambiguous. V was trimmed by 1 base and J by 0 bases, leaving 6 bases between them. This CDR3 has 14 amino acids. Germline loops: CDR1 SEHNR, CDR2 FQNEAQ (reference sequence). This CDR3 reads CASSLVILNTEAFF. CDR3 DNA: TGTGCCAGCAGCTTAGTAATTCTGAACACTGAAGCTTTCTTT.

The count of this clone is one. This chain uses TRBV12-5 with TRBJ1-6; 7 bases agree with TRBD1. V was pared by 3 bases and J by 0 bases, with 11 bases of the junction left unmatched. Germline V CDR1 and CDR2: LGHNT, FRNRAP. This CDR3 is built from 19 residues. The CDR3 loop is CASGLPRQGLYSYNSPLHF. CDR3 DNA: TGTGCTAGTGGTTTACCGAGACAGGGACTCTACTCCTATAATTCACCCCTCCACTTT.

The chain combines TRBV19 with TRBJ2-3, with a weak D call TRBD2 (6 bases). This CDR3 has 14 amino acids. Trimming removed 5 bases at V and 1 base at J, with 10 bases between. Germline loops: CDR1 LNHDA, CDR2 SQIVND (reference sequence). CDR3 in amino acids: CASSFGEGTDTQYF. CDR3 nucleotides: TGTGCCAGTAGTTTTGGGGAGGGCACAGATACGCAGTATTTT.

DNA of the CDR3: TGTGCCAGCAGTTACTCGATACAGGGGAGGACAGATACGCAGTATTTT. This translates into CASSYSIQGRTDTQYF. The chain joins TRBV6-6 to TRBJ2-3, with a tentative D call TRBD1 (7 bases). CDR1 and CDR2 from the germline V gene are MNHNY and SVGAGI (reference sequence). CDR3 length equals 16 residues. Trimming took off 0 bases at V and 3 bases at J, with 13 bases between the two ends.

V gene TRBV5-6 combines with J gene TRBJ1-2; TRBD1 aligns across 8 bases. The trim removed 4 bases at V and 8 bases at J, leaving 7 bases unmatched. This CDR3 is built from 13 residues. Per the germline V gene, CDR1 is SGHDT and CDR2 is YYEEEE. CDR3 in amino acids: CASSPTTGVGYTF. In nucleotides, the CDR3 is TGTGCCAGCAGCCCTACGACAGGGGTCGGCTACACCTTC.

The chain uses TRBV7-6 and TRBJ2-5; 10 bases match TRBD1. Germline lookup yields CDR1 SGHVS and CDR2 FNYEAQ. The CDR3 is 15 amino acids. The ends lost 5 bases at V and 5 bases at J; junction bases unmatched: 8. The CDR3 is CASSLPGTGVETQYF. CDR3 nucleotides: TGTGCCAGCAGCCTTCCCGGGACAGGGGTGGAGACCCAGTACTTC.

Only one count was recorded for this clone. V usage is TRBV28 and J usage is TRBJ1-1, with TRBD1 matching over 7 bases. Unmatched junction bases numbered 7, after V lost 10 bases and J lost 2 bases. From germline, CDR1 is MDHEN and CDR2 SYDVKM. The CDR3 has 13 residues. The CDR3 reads CATLKGGNTEAFF. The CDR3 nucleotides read TGTGCCACCTTAAAAGGGGGCAACACTGAAGCTTTCTTT.

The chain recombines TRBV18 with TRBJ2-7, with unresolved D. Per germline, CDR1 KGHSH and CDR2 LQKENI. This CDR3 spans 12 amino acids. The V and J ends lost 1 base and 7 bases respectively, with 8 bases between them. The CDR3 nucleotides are TGTGCCAGCTCACCACAGGGCTGGGAGCAGTACGTC. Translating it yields CASSPQGWEQYV.

As DNA, the CDR3 is TGCGCCAGCAGTGGAGGCGGGGGGGCAACCGGGGAGCTGTTTTTT. This encodes CASSGGGGATGELFF. The rearrangement joins TRBV10-1 to TRBJ2-2, with TRBD2 matching 9 bases. The V gene end was trimmed by 4 bases and the J gene end by 5 bases; junction bases not matched to a gene: 5. Germline V gene lookup returns CDR1 WNHNN and CDR2 SYGVQD (reference sequence). The CDR3 has 15 residues.

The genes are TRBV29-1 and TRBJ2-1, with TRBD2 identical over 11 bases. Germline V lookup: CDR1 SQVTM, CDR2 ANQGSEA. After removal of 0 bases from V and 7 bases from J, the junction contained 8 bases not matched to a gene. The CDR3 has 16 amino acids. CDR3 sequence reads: CSVEDLGLAEDNEQFF. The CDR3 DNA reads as TGCAGCGTTGAAGATCTGGGACTAGCGGAGGATAATGAGCAGTTCTTC.

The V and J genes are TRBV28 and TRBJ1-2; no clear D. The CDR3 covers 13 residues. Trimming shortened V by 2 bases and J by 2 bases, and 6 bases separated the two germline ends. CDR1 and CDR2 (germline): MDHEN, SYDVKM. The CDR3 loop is CASSLNSNYGYTF. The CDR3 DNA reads TGTGCCAGCAGTTTAAACAGCAACTATGGCTACACCTTC.

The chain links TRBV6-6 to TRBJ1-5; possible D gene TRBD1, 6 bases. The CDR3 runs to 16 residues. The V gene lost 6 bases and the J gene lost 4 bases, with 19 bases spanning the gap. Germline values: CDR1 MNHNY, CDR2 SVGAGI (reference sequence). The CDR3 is CASRTTTGIGNQPQHF. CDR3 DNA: TGTGCCAGCAGAACTACTACAGGGATAGGGAATCAGCCCCAGCATTTT.

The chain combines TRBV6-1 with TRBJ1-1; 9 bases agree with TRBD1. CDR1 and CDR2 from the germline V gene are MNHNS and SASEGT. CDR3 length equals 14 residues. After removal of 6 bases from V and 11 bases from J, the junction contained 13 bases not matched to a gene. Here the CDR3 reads CASSLTGGAGQAFF. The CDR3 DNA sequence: TGTGCCAGCAGCCTCACAGGGGGCGCAGGCCAGGCTTTCTTT.

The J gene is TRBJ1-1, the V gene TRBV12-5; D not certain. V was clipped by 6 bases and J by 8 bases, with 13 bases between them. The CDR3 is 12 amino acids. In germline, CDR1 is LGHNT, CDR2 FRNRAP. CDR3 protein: CASGFQEAEAFF. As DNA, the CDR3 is TGTGCTAGTGGCTTTCAGGAGGCCGAAGCTTTCTTT.

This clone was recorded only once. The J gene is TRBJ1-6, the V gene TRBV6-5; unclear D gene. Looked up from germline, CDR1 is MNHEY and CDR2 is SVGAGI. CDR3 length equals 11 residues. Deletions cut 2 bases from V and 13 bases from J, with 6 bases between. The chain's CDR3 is CASSYPPPLHF. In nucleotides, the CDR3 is TGTGCCAGCAGTTACCCCCCGCCCCTCCACTTT.

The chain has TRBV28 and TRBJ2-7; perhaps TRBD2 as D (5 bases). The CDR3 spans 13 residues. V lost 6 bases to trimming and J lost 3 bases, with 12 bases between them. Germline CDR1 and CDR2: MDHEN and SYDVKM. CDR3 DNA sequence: TGTGCCAGCAGCCGGGGTATAGTCTACGAGCAGTACGTC. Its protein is CASSRGIVYEQYV.

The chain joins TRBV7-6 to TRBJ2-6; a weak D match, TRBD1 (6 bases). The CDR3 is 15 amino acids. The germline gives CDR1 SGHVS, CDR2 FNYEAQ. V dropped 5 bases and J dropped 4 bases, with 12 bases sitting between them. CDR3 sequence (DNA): TGTGCCAGCAGCATACAGGGTGCCGGGGCCAACGTCCTGACTTTC. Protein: CASSIQGAGANVLTF.